This TCR beta chain stems from a study of early T cells in non-severe SARS-CoV-2 infection. Notes on the study in general: Database matching using VDJdb favored anti-spike CD8 responses, with private and CD4 specificities left missing.

The protocol attached unique molecular identifiers to individual cDNA molecules. In TCRdb, the 5' RACE reads were re-called with MiXCR into one record per CDR3 protein. This sample has 70,000 to 75,000 distinct CDR3 sequences; roughly 13% occur once, and the top ten carry more than 13%. V lost 6 bases and J 3 bases, leaving 10 bases between the germline ends. The germline V gene encodes CDR1 SGHVS and CDR2 FQNEAQ. The CDR3 runs to 13 residues. Notes on this clonotype: What it binds is not known.

Sequencing used whole blood. This TCR came from an adult who was a healthcare worker with PCR-confirmed SARS-CoV-2 infection or an uninfected control (not recorded which). The chain links TRBV7-8 to TRBJ2-3; D uncertain. The CDR3 sequence: CASSSGWTDTQYF. In DNA, the CDR3 is TGTGCCAGCAGTTCGGGTTGGACAGATACGCAGTATTTT.